The clone carrying this TCR beta chain has only one observation. What it binds is not known. V gave up 5 bases and J gave up 8 bases; unmatched junction bases: 10. The germline gives CDR1 MDHEN, CDR2 SYDVKM. There are 14 residues in the CDR3. The sample belongs to a study of cytomegalovirus exposure and HLA in healthy donors. Background on the study: The early release's HLA-typed donors yielded about 85 million unique TCRs.

Healthy donors of bone marrow made up the group. General study findings and limits: Data from an earlier analysis indicated that most TCR beta V segments were productive either about 90% or about 30% of the time.

Primers for the PCR totalled 60 Vbeta and 13 Jbeta. Produced via immunoSEQ multiplex PCR; TCRdb's table is partial and in-frame only. The table shows tens of thousands of clones, with about 74% occurring only once. The TCR originated in a woman aged 45-59 years in good health and CMV-seropositive. Sequenced sample: PBMCs. The rearrangement uses TRBV28 and TRBJ1-2; 8 positions match TRBD1. The CDR3 DNA reads TGTGCCAGCAGTCCTGTAGGACAGGGTAGAGGCTACACCTTC. Its protein product is CASSPVGQGRGYTF.